This TCR beta chain was recovered during a study of T cells in Graves' hyperthyroidism and ophthalmopathy. Study-level background: It was at initial diagnosis, before any treatment, that peripheral blood was collected.

Investigators excluded patients with uncontrolled infection, other autoimmune disease, pregnancy or lactation. For this clonotype: The target antigen is unknown.

The CDR3 runs to 15 residues. The V segment lost 1 base and the J segment 2 bases; nucleotides outside the gene matches: 1. Germline V gives CDR1 KGHDR, CDR2 SFDVKD. Researchers amplified the TCR beta CDR3 regions from RNA transcripts. First-round RT-PCR of the TCR CDR3 relied on the HTBI primer set. TCRdb re-called the multiplex PCR reads with MiXCR, one entry per CDR3 protein. The table lists roughly 420,000 distinct CDR3 sequences, about a sixth of them singletons, with roughly 7.7% in the top ten. Overall study results and limits: The model predicted ophthalmopathy a median around 6.5 months before onset. A model of 13 V-J pairs discriminated ophthalmopathy from stable hyperthyroidism.

The V gene is TRBV24-1, the J gene TRBJ2-1; 7 bases line up with TRBD2. The sample comprised blood. The clonotype comes from a woman younger than 30 with Graves' hyperthyroidism. The CDR3 nucleotides are TGTGCCACCAGTGATTTCGGGGGGACCTACAATGAGCAGTTCTTC. Its translation is CATSDFGGTYNEQFF.